This TCR beta chain was documented in a study of cytomegalovirus exposure and HLA in healthy donors. Study outcomes and limitations: Serostatus for CMV was the only available immune exposure information. Some public TCRs appeared in many individuals, while most sequences were rare. A few CMV-associated chains were confirmed in vitro to be specific for CMV antigens.

The germline CDR1 and CDR2 sequences are WNHNN and SYGVQD (reference sequence). Trimming pared 4 bases from V and 4 bases from J, leaving 10 bases between. CDR3 size: 13 residues. All donors participated as healthy donors of bone marrow. Concerning this clone itself: What it binds is not known.

Primers for the PCR totalled 60 Vbeta and 13 Jbeta. Repertoires were generated with immunoSEQ multiplex PCR, while TCRdb's copy carries only in-frame clones and drops some. This sample has some 150,000 clones, with approximately 80% found just once. The chain recombines TRBV10-1 with TRBJ2-5; no clear D. The clonotype comes from a man aged 25-45 years in good health and CMV-seropositive. The sequenced material came from PBMCs. The CDR3 coding sequence is TGCGCCAGCAGTGGTGGAAGAGGAGAGACCCAGTACTTC. Translated, it gives CASSGGRGETQYF.